This TCR beta chain was captured in a study of CXCR3-negative and CXCR3-positive naive CD8 T cells. Germline assignment: CDR1 SGHNT and CDR2 YENEEA. CDR3 length: 15 residues. Triplicate sorting captured about 300,000 cells each from every CD8+ T cell subset. Researchers prepared the TRB cDNA libraries using 5' RACE with UMI labels. TCRdb reprocessed the 5' RACE reads, keeping one entry per CDR3 protein, no DNA. This sample's clone table lists 100,000 to 150,000 distinct CDR3 sequences. The J gene is TRBJ2-7, the V gene TRBV11-3; TCRdb names TRBD2, which stays unverified in the absence of DNA. The material sequenced was naive CXCR3- CD8+ T cells from blood. This sample's subset: CD45RO-CCR7+CD27+CD95- naive CD8+ T cells lacking CXCR3 (TNR3-). The clonotype comes from a human donor in good health. Some clones in this sample may be carry-over from other donors' samples. CDR3 amino acids: CASSLDMREPYEQYF.